The rows below give T cell receptor beta chains drawn from one sample of a study of graft-versus-host responses after intestinal transplantation. Sequencing was performed with immunoSEQ multiplex PCR; in TCRdb, only in-frame clones are kept and a portion is missing. The sample yields about 86,000 clones, 90% to 95% seen once. No antigen has been identified for these receptors. The starting material was unstimulated CD8+ T cells sorted from spleen or lymph node cells, obtained before intestinal transplant. The origin of the receptors is a human donor who received an intestinal transplant. CDR3s include the opening cysteine and the closing phenylalanine or tryptophan. A D gene is named only where the DNA matches it firmly. Size is stated for part of the rows, as once, few or many counts, or as a class when the clone is expanded.

size	D	V	J	DNA	CDR3
.	TRBD2	TRBV28	TRBJ2-3	TGTGCCAGCAGTTTCGGCTTGCGGGAGCTAGATACGCAGTATTTT	CASSFGLRELDTQYF
.	.	TRBV4-1	TRBJ2-4	TGCGCCAGCAGCCAATCAACCGGGAACATTCAGTACTTC	CASSQSTGNIQYF
.	TRBD2	TRBV7-7	TRBJ2-5	TGTGCCAGCAGCTTAGAGGCGGGGGGCCAAGAGACCCAGTACTTC	CASSLEAGGQETQYF
.	TRBD2	TRBV9	TRBJ2-3	TGTGCCAGCAGCGTAGAGGGCGGGAGCTCAGATACGCAGTATTTT	CASSVEGGSSDTQYF
once	TRBD1	TRBV7-9	TRBJ1-6	TGTGCCAGCAGCCCAGGACAGGGCTATTCACCCCTCCACTTT	CASSPGQGYSPLHF
.	TRBD2	TRBV28	TRBJ2-1	TGTGCCAGCAGTCAGACTAGCTTTGGTGAGCAGTTCTTC	CASSQTSFGEQFF
.	TRBD2	TRBV13	TRBJ2-5	TGTGCCAGCAGCTTAGGACTAGCGGGGGGCCAAGAGACCCAGTACTTC	CASSLGLAGGQETQYF
.	.	TRBV19	TRBJ1-1	TGTGCCAGTAGTACCTGGACAGAACCACAGAAGAGCACTGAAGCTTTCTTT	CASSTWTEPQKSTEAFF
.	.	TRBV11-2	TRBJ2-1	TGTGCCAGCAGCTTAGGGCCAGGGCCTGAGCAGTTCTTC	CASSLGPGPEQFF
.	.	TRBV4-1	TRBJ1-1	TGCGCCAGCAGCATCCGGCAGGGTATTGGCACTGAAGCTTTCTTT	CASSIRQGIGTEAFF
once	TRBD1	TRBV4-3	TRBJ2-1	TGCGCCAGCAGCCAAACCCGGGACAGCTGGATTAGCTCCTACAATGAGCAGTTCTTC	CASSQTRDSWISSYNEQFF
.	.	TRBV7-3	TRBJ2-2	TGTGCCAGCAGCCCTCTAGTAGCCCTACCTAGCGCCTCGAACACCGGGGAGCTGTTTTTT	CASSPLVALPSASNTGELFF
.	TRBD2	TRBV2	TRBJ2-2	TGTGCCAGCAAGCGGGGTAACACCGGGGAGCTGTTTTTT	CASKRGNTGELFF
.	TRBD1	TRBV7-8	TRBJ2-7	TGTGCTTCCGCCGGGACAGGGAATTCCTACGAGCAGTACTTC	CASAGTGNSYEQYF
.	.	TRBV9	TRBJ2-2	TGTGCCAGCAGCGTAGAACTAGCAGGAACGAACACCGGGGAGCTGTTTTTT	CASSVELAGTNTGELFF
.	.	TRBV6-5	TRBJ1-2	TGTGCCAGCACCCGGGGAGGATCTAACTATGGCTACACCTTC	CASTRGGSNYGYTF
.	TRBD1	TRBV7-8	TRBJ2-3	TGTGCCAGCAGCTTAGCGGACAGGGATGAGACAGATACGCAGTATTTT	CASSLADRDETDTQYF
.	TRBD2	TRBV7-9	TRBJ2-7	TGTGCCAGCAGCTTAGTCTTAGCGGGCGCCACCGAGCAGTACTTC	CASSLVLAGATEQYF
.	.	TRBV13	TRBJ1-5	TGTGCCAGCAGCTTTAGGGGTCAGCCCCAGCATTTT	CASSFRGQPQHF
few	.	TRBV5-4	TRBJ2-2	TGTGCCAGCAGCGTGCAGACCGGGGAGCTGTTTTTT	CASSVQTGELFF
.	TRBD1	TRBV28	TRBJ1-5	TGTGCCAGCAGTTCGACAGGGAGGATGCAGCCCCAGCATTTT	CASSSTGRMQPQHF
.	.	TRBV14	TRBJ2-5	TGTGCCAGCAAGGGACTCGAAAAGGGGACCCAGTACTTC	CASKGLEKGTQYF
.	TRBD1	TRBV29-1	TRBJ2-1	TGCAGCGTTGAAGGACAGGGTTACAATGAGCAGTTCTTC	CSVEGQGYNEQFF
.	.	TRBV4-3	TRBJ1-5	TGCGCCAGCAGCCAAGATTCTAGTCCTAGCAATCAGCCCCAGCATTTT	CASSQDSSPSNQPQHF
.	TRBD2	TRBV19	TRBJ2-4	TGTGCCAGTAGTATCTCGGGACTAGCATTCGGCATTCAGTACTTC	CASSISGLAFGIQYF
few	TRBD1	TRBV30	TRBJ1-1	TGTGCCCGGAGGGGGCTGAGTGAAGCTTTCTTT	CARRGLSEAFF
once	TRBD2	TRBV5-1	TRBJ2-1	TGCGCCAGCAGCTTGGAGTCACTAGCGGGAGTCTATGAGCAGTTCTTC	CASSLESLAGVYEQFF
.	TRBD2	TRBV2	TRBJ2-3	TGTGCCAGCAGTGAACAAGGTGGTAGCGGGAGGGCCCCTAGCACAGATACGCAGTATTTT	CASSEQGGSGRAPSTDTQYF
.	TRBD2	TRBV27	TRBJ2-1	TGTGCCAGCAGTAGCGGGAGCTCCTACAATGAGCAGTTCTTC	CASSSGSSYNEQFF
.	TRBD1	TRBV4-1	TRBJ2-7	TGCGCCAGCAGCCAGTTAGCAGGGGGCGACTCCTACGAGCAGTACTTC	CASSQLAGGDSYEQYF
.	.	TRBV4-1	TRBJ2-3	TGCGCCAGCAGCCAAGAGGGCTACACAGATACGCAGTATTTT	CASSQEGYTDTQYF
.	TRBD1	TRBV4-1	TRBJ1-1	TGCGCCAGCAGCCAAGACAGGGGGCCTGAAGCTTTCTTT	CASSQDRGPEAFF
.	TRBD1	TRBV19	TRBJ2-5	TGTGCCAGTACTCCGGGACAGGGGGCTTGGGAGACCCAGTACTTC	CASTPGQGAWETQYF
.	.	TRBV19	TRBJ1-1	TGTGCCAGTAGTATAGGTGGGGCGGACACTGAAGCTTTCTTT	CASSIGGADTEAFF
.	.	TRBV10-2	TRBJ2-7	TGCGCCAGCAGTGGAGGAGAAGGGGGCTACGAGCAGTACTTC	CASSGGEGGYEQYF
.	TRBD1	TRBV7-8	TRBJ2-7	TGTGCCAGCAGCAGTCCCGGGACAGCCTACGAGCAGTACTTC	CASSSPGTAYEQYF
once	TRBD1	TRBV4-1	TRBJ2-7	TGCGCCAGCAGCCAAGAACCCGGGACAGGGGTTTACGAGCAGTACTTC	CASSQEPGTGVYEQYF
.	.	TRBV11-3	TRBJ1-4	TGTGCCAGCAGGAATCGTAACTCAGGGGATAAGGGTGAAAAACTGTTTTTT	CASRNRNSGDKGEKLFF
.	.	TRBV2	TRBJ1-1	TGTGCCAGCAGTGGCGGGTCGAACACTGAAGCTTTCTTT	CASSGGSNTEAFF
once	.	TRBV29-1	TRBJ1-4	TGCAGCGTTTCGATCGTAGGTGCAGGCCTTCCTTCAGCTAATGAAAAACTGTTTTTT	CSVSIVGAGLPSANEKLFF
.	.	TRBV9	TRBJ2-3	TGTGCCAGCAGCACTAGGCCAGCCACAGATACGCAGTATTTT	CASSTRPATDTQYF
.	TRBD1	TRBV7-9	TRBJ1-1	TGTGCCAGCAGCAAAAAAGAGGGGGCGCCGGGGGACACTGAAGCTTTCTTT	CASSKKEGAPGDTEAFF
.	.	TRBV30	TRBJ1-2	TGTGCCTGGAGGGGCAGGGAAGGGTATGGCTACACCTTC	CAWRGREGYGYTF
.	.	TRBV7-9	TRBJ1-2	TGTGCCAGCAGCCCCACTGTACAGGGTTGCACCTTC	CASSPTVQGCTF
.	.	TRBV9	TRBJ2-2	TGTGCCAGCAGCGTATGGAGGGACAGGAACACCGGGGAGCTGTTTTTT	CASSVWRDRNTGELFF
.	.	TRBV6-1	TRBJ1-1	TGTGCCAGCAGAATATACAGGGAATTGAACACTGAAGCTTTCTTT	CASRIYRELNTEAFF
.	.	TRBV4-1	TRBJ1-5	TGCGCCAGCAGCCAAGGCCCGGGCGGGGAAGGGCCCCAGCATTTT	CASSQGPGGEGPQHF